The 5 T cell receptor beta chains listed next were all sequenced from one sample in a study of control samples from healthy donors and cancer patients. Profiling relied on immunoSEQ multiplex PCR, and the TCRdb table lists in-frame clones only, not all of them. Of more than 100,000 clones in the sample, about 89% were seen once. Sequencing was performed on blood. The receptors stem from a woman aged 18-30 years in good health.

The V and J genes are TRBV5-6 and TRBJ1-1; maybe TRBD1 (5 bases). The V gene lost 3 bases and the J gene lost 5 bases, with 11 bases spanning the gap. CDR3 length: 13 residues. Germline CDR1 reads SGHDT; CDR2 reads YYEEEE. This CDR3 is CASSYTGFTEAFF. CDR3 bases: TGTGCCAGCAGCTATACAGGTTTTACTGAAGCTTTCTTT.

The chain couples TRBV7-3 to TRBJ2-5; 7 bases agree with TRBD1. Germline V CDR1 and CDR2: SGHTA, FQGTGA. The V and J ends lost 5 bases and 5 bases, in that order; junction bases with no gene match: 11. The CDR3 length is 15 residues. Here the CDR3 reads CASSPGQAQRETQYF. The CDR3 coding sequence is TGTGCCAGCAGCCCTGGACAGGCCCAAAGGGAGACCCAGTACTTC.

The V and J genes are TRBV4-3 and TRBJ2-5; D not resolved. Trimming took off 0 bases at V and 4 bases at J, with 6 bases between the two ends. This CDR3 is 13 amino acids long. Germline CDR1 reads LGHNA; CDR2 reads YSLEER. CDR3 sequence: CASSQDLLETQYF. DNA of the CDR3: TGCGCCAGCAGCCAAGATCTTCTAGAGACCCAGTACTTC.

The chain is built from TRBV4-3 and TRBJ2-1; the match to TRBD2 covers 7 bases. Germline trimming cut 3 bases from V and 9 bases from J; bases unmatched to any gene: 17. Germline CDR1 and CDR2: LGHNA and YSLEER. The CDR3 covers 17 residues. CDR3 residues: CASSHLARGSRGSEQFF. The CDR3 DNA is TGCGCCAGCAGCCATCTCGCGCGCGGGAGTAGGGGAAGTGAGCAGTTCTTC.

This chain uses TRBV7-3 with TRBJ2-3; 9 nucleotides agree with TRBD2. This CDR3 region has 15 residues. V lost 6 bases to trimming and J lost 3 bases; unmatched junction nucleotides: 7. Germline V CDR1 and CDR2: SGHTA, FQGTGA. The CDR3 nucleotides read TGTGCCAGCAGAAAAACGGGACTAGCAACAGATACGCAGTATTTT. Its protein is CASRKTGLATDTQYF.